This TCR beta chain stems from a study of cytotoxic CD8 clonotypes in ibrutinib-treated CLL. Study-level information: Response sampling occurred after a median roughly 11 months of treatment (range 6 to 36).

Repertoires were generated with immunoSEQ multiplex PCR, while TCRdb's copy carries only in-frame clones and drops some. The sample has about 9,200 clones, around 60% seen once. Comment on this clone: Its antigen is currently unknown.

The V end was cut by 0 bases, the J end by 7 bases, with 7 bases between. Per germline, CDR1 SGHRS and CDR2 YFSETQ. The CDR3 covers 13 residues. Study observations and caveats: Baseline levels of clonality went above those of age-matched healthy donors and moved with circulating CD8+ T-cell counts. The study found public clonotypes uncommon, contracting or stable on treatment. Clonality was higher at ibrutinib response and returned toward baseline at progression.

The material sequenced was PBMCs, taken before ibrutinib treatment. V gene TRBV5-1 combines with J gene TRBJ1-4; D is undetermined. The receptor comes from a human donor with chronic lymphocytic leukemia. The CDR3: CASSLESGEKLFF. The DNA of the CDR3 is TGCGCCAGCAGCTTGGAAAGCGGTGAAAAACTGTTTTTT. The full variable domain, rest sourced from reference TRBV5-1 and TRBJ1-4, is KAGVTQTPRYLIKTRGQQVTLSCSPISGHRSVSWYQQTPGQGLQFLFEYFSETQRNKGNFPGRFSGRQFSNSRSEMNVSTLELGDSALYLCASSLESGEKLFFGSGTQLSVL.